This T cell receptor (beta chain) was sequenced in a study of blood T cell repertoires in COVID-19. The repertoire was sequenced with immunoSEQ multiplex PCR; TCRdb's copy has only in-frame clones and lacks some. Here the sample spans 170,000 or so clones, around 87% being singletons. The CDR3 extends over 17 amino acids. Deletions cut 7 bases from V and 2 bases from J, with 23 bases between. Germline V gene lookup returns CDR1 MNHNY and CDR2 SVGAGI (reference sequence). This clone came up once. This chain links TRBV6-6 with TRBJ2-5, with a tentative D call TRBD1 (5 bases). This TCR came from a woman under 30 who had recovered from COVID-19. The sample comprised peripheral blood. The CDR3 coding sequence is TGTGCCAGCACTCGACCCCACAGATTAAGGGGACAAGAGACCCAGTACTTC. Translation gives CASTRPHRLRGQETQYF.